This entry is about one T cell receptor (beta chain). This CDR3 region has 15 residues. The germline V and J ends were trimmed by 2 bases and 0 bases, with 8 bases remaining between them. Looked up from germline, CDR1 is LGHNT and CDR2 is FRNRAP. Source study methods: Reference gene primer amplification in the assay estimated nucleated cell counts. Sequenced by immunoSEQ multiplex PCR; TCRdb stores in-frame clones only, minus some. V, J and clone size reflect that table, while D and trimming were determined from the DNA. The data show hundreds of thousands of clones, with around 88% seen just once and 1.3% to 1.5% held by the top ten. This entry comes from a study of blood T cell repertoires in COVID-19. Overall study context: COVID-19 samples, acute and convalescent, were from the United States, Italy and Spain. Nucleic acid was either cDNA or gDNA, and it came from T cells, B-cell-depleted T cells, or PBMCs.

This sequence originates from a man older than 75 with acute or convalescent COVID-19. The sequencing input was peripheral blood. This chain links TRBV12-5 with TRBJ1-5; D unresolved. CDR3 residues: CASGLTDISNQPQHF. In DNA form, the CDR3 reads TGTGCTAGTGGTTTGACAGATATTAGCAATCAGCCCCAGCATTTT.